This T cell receptor beta chain was recovered during a study of T cell repertoires in cytomegalovirus infection. Study context: An indication of both CMV infection and matching HLA type came from public TCR beta signatures.

The CDR3 is 13 residues long. Per the germline V gene, CDR1 is KGHDR and CDR2 is SFDVKD. With 4 bases removed from V and 7 bases from J, the gap between germline ends came to 13 bases. MiXCR was run by TCRdb on the reads, yielding one entry per CDR3 protein. The sample yields about 320,000 distinct CDR3 sequences, roughly 9.5% seen once. Points from the study as a whole: Clonotypes of TCR beta that were HLA-C-restricted and CMV-specific dominated the ex vivo response.

Comment on this clonotype: Its antigen is unknown.

The chain carries TRBV24-1 and TRBJ2-7, with no clear D. This receptor was identified in a human donor in good health (CMV status not recorded). Some clones in this sample may be carry-over from other donors' samples. Sequencing input: PBMCs. CDR3 coding DNA: TGTGCCACCAGTGAAAGATACTCTGAGGAGCAGTACTTC. It specifies CATSERYSEEQYF.